This T cell receptor beta chain comes out of a study of shared clonotypes between healthy human individuals. Overall study findings and caveats: Sorted-subset sequencing was shown by rarefaction to be incomplete despite large depth. Non-shared clonotypes were found to have lower generation probabilities than the clonotypes that were shared by all four of the sorted-subset donors.

From CD4+ cells came CD45RA+ naive and CD45RA-negative memory subsets. The count of this clone is one. As yet, its antigen is unknown. In germline, CDR1 is MNHNS, CDR2 SASEGT. V shed 5 bases, J shed 1 base, and the junction held 6 bases outside the gene matches. CDR3 length equals 15 residues. The table came from immunoSEQ multiplex PCR; TCRdb's copy has only in-frame clones and leaves some out. The sample comprises some 660,000 clones, around 73% of which are singletons, and 1.5% to 2% rests with the top ten. This TCR came from a young woman in good health. Sequencing input: memory CD4+ T cells sorted from blood. Subset: CD45RA-negative fraction. The J gene is TRBJ1-1, the V gene TRBV6-1; 8 bases line up with TRBD1. CDR3 DNA sequence: TGTGCCAGCAGTTCTTTCGGGACAGGGAACACTGAAGCTTTCTTT. This encodes CASSSFGTGNTEAFF.